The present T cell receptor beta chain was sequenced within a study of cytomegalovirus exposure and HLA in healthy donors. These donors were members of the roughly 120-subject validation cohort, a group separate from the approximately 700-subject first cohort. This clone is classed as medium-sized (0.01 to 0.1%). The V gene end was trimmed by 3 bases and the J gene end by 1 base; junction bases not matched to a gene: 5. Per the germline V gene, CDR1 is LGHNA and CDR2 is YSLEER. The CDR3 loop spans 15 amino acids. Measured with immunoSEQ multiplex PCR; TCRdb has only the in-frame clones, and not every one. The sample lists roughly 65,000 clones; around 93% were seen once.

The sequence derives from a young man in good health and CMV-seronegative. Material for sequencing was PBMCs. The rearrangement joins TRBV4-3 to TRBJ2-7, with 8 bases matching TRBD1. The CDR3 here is CASSQSWTGSYEQYF. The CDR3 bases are TGCGCCAGCAGCCAGTCATGGACAGGGTCCTACGAGCAGTACTTC.